This TCR beta chain emerged from a study of blood T cell repertoires in COVID-19. Trimming removed 1 base at V and 6 bases at J, with 9 bases between. This CDR3 comprises 13 residues. From germline, CDR1 is SEHNR and CDR2 FQNEAQ (reference sequence). Original processing notes: Researchers report that nucleated cell counts were estimated from reference gene primer amplification. The table came from immunoSEQ multiplex PCR; TCRdb's copy has only in-frame clones and leaves some out. V, J and clone size derive from that table, while D and trimming were established from the DNA sequence. The table lists hundreds of thousands of clones, nearly 90% of them singletons, with approximately 12% in the top ten.

This chain links TRBV7-9 with TRBJ1-1; D is ambiguous. The sequence was obtained from a woman in her late teens or twenties who had recovered from COVID-19. The sequencing sample was made of peripheral blood. The DNA for the CDR3 is TGTGCCAGCAGCTTAGGGCGGGGTTCTGAAGCTTTCTTT. Protein: CASSLGRGSEAFF.